Listed here are 5 T cell receptor beta chains from one sample, sequenced in a study of T-cell reconstitution after alpha-beta-depleted transplantation in children. Unique molecular identifiers tagged the TCRbeta library. A single record per CDR3 protein comes from TCRdb applying MiXCR to the PCR reads. In the table there are about half a million distinct CDR3 sequences, 9.5% to 15% of which are singletons. The sequenced sample was PBMCs from the stem cell graft donor, obtained from the stem cell graft. The receptors originated from a human donor who donated a stem cell graft to a child with combined immunodeficiency.

This clonotype was seen many times. This rearrangement joins TRBV6-5 to TRBJ2-1; the D gene could be TRBD1 or TRBD2 (5 bases each). The V gene lost 0 bases and the J gene lost 2 bases, with 11 bases spanning the gap. Germline V gene data show CDR1 as MNHEY and CDR2 as SVGAGI. This CDR3 contains 16 residues. The CDR3 nucleotides read TGTGCCAGCAGTTACTCTGGAAGAGGGGCCTACAATGAGCAGTTCTTC. Amino acid sequence: CASSYSGRGAYNEQFF.

This clonotype was observed many times. This chain connects TRBV29-1 to TRBJ2-1, with D tentatively TRBD2 (5 bases). CDR1 and CDR2 (germline): SQVTM, ANQGSEA. V was clipped by 1 base and J by 4 bases, with 20 bases between them. CDR3 length: 17 residues. The CDR3 reads CSVEGGAGSVAYNEQFF. The DNA of the CDR3 is TGCAGCGTTGAAGGGGGTGCGGGTAGTGTCGCATACAATGAGCAGTTCTTC.

This clonotype was seen only a few times. The CDR3 loop is CASSSVVGQEKLFF. The CDR3, as DNA: TGCGCCAGCAGCTCAGTTGTTGGTCAAGAAAAACTGTTTTTT. The chain recombines TRBV5-1 with TRBJ1-4, with no clear D. V lost 3 bases and J 8 bases, leaving 14 bases between the germline ends. Germline V gene data show CDR1 as SGHRS and CDR2 as YFSETQ. CDR3 length: 14 residues.

This clonotype was counted at least ten times. This sequence joins TRBV10-3 and TRBJ2-3; 8 bases are a match to TRBD2. This CDR3 spans 16 amino acids. The V segment lost 0 bases and the J segment 2 bases; nucleotides outside the gene matches: 4. The germline V gene encodes CDR1 ENHRY and CDR2 SYGVKD. CDR3 nucleotide sequence: TGTGCCATCAGTGAGTCGGGTAGCGGGAACACAGATACGCAGTATTTT. Its protein product is CAISESGSGNTDTQYF.

This clonotype was detected a few times. The J gene is TRBJ2-7, the V gene TRBV20-1; 9 bases align to TRBD1. V lost 3 bases, J lost 4 bases, and 10 bases stayed unmatched. Per the germline V gene, CDR1 is DFQATT and CDR2 is SNEGSKA (reference sequence). The CDR3 has 15 amino acids. The CDR3 sequence is CSARPGQGNRYEQYF. In DNA, the CDR3 is TGCAGTGCTAGGCCGGGACAGGGTAACAGATACGAGCAGTACTTC.